These 2 T cell receptor beta chains came from one sample sequenced in a study of vaccination and CD4 T cells after COVID-19. Their antigen targets remain unknown. Treatment denoted: roughly 11-day PBMC culture with coronavirus spike peptide pools or control peptides (ViraFEST assay). Sequencing of the DNA from cultured CD4+ T cells was carried out with the Oncomine TCR Beta short-read assay. TCRdb itself ran the PCR reads through MiXCR, one entry per CDR3 protein. Here the sample spans about 9,000 distinct CDR3 sequences, almost 50% being singletons. Input material: CD4+ T cells from blood, cultured in vitro. These receptors were collected from a human donor who had recovered from COVID-19.

As DNA, the CDR3 is TGTGCCAGCAGCCGCCCAGTCGCGGGGACCTACAATGAGCAGTTCTTC. As protein: CASSRPVAGTYNEQFF. This chain connects TRBV7-9 to TRBJ2-1; TRBD2 is a possible D gene (6 bases). The CDR3 spans 16 residues. Germline assignment: CDR1 SEHNR and CDR2 FQNEAQ (reference sequence). Trimming took 5 bases from V and 2 from J, leaving 16 bases between them.

The gene calls are TRBV29-1 and TRBJ2-3, with TRBD1 as a possible D gene (5 bases). From germline, CDR1 is SQVTM and CDR2 ANQGSEA. V lost 4 bases, J lost 0 bases, and 8 bases lay in between. The CDR3 is 13 residues long. The CDR3: CSVGQLSTDTQYF. CDR3 nucleotides: TGCAGCGTTGGACAGCTCAGCACAGATACGCAGTATTTT.